This T cell receptor beta chain was recorded in a study of blood T cell repertoires in COVID-19. Looking at the study overall: Specimens from acute and convalescent COVID-19 originated in the United States, Italy and Spain. In each case, the material was cDNA or gDNA derived from T cells, B-cell-depleted T cells, or PBMCs.

Germline CDR1 is SGHVS and CDR2 is FNYEAQ. Trimming took 5 bases from V and 4 from J, leaving 18 bases between them. The CDR3 covers 16 residues. In the source study's methods: Counts of nucleated cells, estimated from reference gene primer amplification, were obtained. The repertoire was sequenced with immunoSEQ multiplex PCR; TCRdb's copy has only in-frame clones and lacks some. V and J calls and clone size follow that table, whereas D and trimming were derived from the DNA. The table includes approximately 100,000 clones, about 90% detected once. The chain carries TRBV7-6 and TRBJ2-1, with a possible D match to TRBD2 (5 bases). Input material: peripheral blood. The source of this sequence is a human donor in a cohort sampled during active COVID-19. The CDR3 is CASSAREPLLYNEQFF. Here the CDR3 DNA reads TGTGCCAGCAGCGCCCGGGAACCACTACTATACAATGAGCAGTTCTTC. Looking up the rest from reference TRBV7-6 and TRBJ2-1 gives the full variable domain: GAGVSQSPRYKVTKRGQDVALRCDPISGHVSLYWYRQALGQGPEFLTYFNYEAQQDKSGLPNDRFSAERPEGSISTLTIQRTEQRDSAMYRCASSAREPLLYNEQFFGPGTRLTVL.